Listed below are T cell receptor beta chains from one sample, sequenced in a study of OX40 agonist ivuxolimab in advanced cancers. Some clones are missing from TCRdb's copy, which holds only in-frame ones; the method was immunoSEQ multiplex PCR. The sample contains about 100,000 clones, approximately 90% of which appear only once. The specimen comprised CD4+ or CD8+ T cells sorted from blood, sampled in a trial of the OX40 agonist ivuxolimab. The receptors originated from an adult with an advanced solid tumor such as melanoma, head and neck, liver or kidney cancer. Both conserved end residues are part of each CDR3. A D gene is named only where the DNA matches it firmly. A clone size is listed for some rows: how often the clone was seen (once, few, many), or a class if it is expanded.

v_gene	d_gene	abundance	j_gene	CDR3aa	CDR3nt
TRBV7-6	-	-	TRBJ2-5	CASSISGFRETQYF	TGTGCCAGCAGCATTAGCGGTTTTAGGGAGACCCAGTACTTC
TRBV7-7	-	-	TRBJ2-3	CASSFEGGTQYF	TGTGCCAGCAGCTTTGAGGGGGGTACGCAGTATTTT
TRBV6-6	-	-	TRBJ2-5	CASTYRESLIGETQYF	TGTGCCAGCACCTACCGAGAGTCTCTCATCGGGGAGACCCAGTACTTC
TRBV18	TRBD1	-	TRBJ2-7	CASSPLGSGTGTYEQYF	TGTGCCAGCTCACCACTCGGGTCCGGGACAGGGACTTACGAGCAGTACTTC
TRBV28	TRBD1	-	TRBJ2-7	CASSLWGQGVYEQYF	TGTGCCAGCAGTTTATGGGGACAGGGGGTCTACGAGCAGTACTTC
TRBV7-6	-	-	TRBJ2-1	CASSLGFGLGTGSYNEQFF	TGTGCCAGCAGCTTAGGATTTGGGCTCGGGACGGGCAGTTACAATGAGCAGTTCTTC
TRBV5-4	-	-	TRBJ2-7	CASSPGGRSAYEQYF	TGTGCCAGCAGCCCGGGGGGCAGGAGCGCCTACGAGCAGTACTTC
TRBV7-6	TRBD1	-	TRBJ2-7	CASSLGGQGAGEQYF	TGTGCCAGCAGCTTAGGCGGACAGGGGGCAGGCGAGCAGTACTTC
TRBV4-3	TRBD1	-	TRBJ1-5	CASSQDIGTGGQPQHF	TGCGCCAGCAGCCAAGATATAGGGACAGGGGGGCAGCCCCAGCATTTT
TRBV11-2	-	-	TRBJ1-4	CASSLGGANNEKLFF	TGTGCCAGCAGCTTGGGGGGGGCGAATAATGAAAAACTGTTTTTT
TRBV6-5	-	few	TRBJ2-7	CASSYIGGSGYEQYF	TGTGCCAGCAGTTACATAGGGGGGAGTGGCTACGAGCAGTACTTC
TRBV6-4	-	-	TRBJ1-1	CASSDRYGAEAFF	TGTGCCAGCAGTGACAGGTACGGAGCTGAAGCTTTCTTT
TRBV5-5	TRBD1	-	TRBJ2-7	CASSQTGGSYEQYF	TGTGCCAGCAGCCAGACAGGGGGCTCCTACGAGCAGTACTTC
TRBV5-1	TRBD2	-	TRBJ2-1	CASSYSSGSSYNEQFF	TGCGCCAGCAGCTACTCCAGCGGGAGCTCCTACAATGAGCAGTTCTTC
TRBV7-8	-	-	TRBJ2-1	CASSSELSGRGNEQFF	TGTGCCAGCAGCTCCGAGCTTAGTGGCCGGGGAAATGAGCAGTTCTTC
TRBV4-2	-	-	TRBJ2-1	CASSHRLALGYNEQFF	TGTGCCAGCAGCCACCGGCTAGCGCTTGGGTACAATGAGCAGTTCTTC
TRBV28	-	-	TRBJ2-5	CASSSVDQETQYF	TGTGCCAGCAGCTCGGTAGACCAAGAGACCCAGTACTTC
TRBV7-8	TRBD2	-	TRBJ2-7	CASSLSSGSYEQYF	TGTGCCAGCAGCCTTTCTAGCGGCTCCTACGAGCAGTACTTC
TRBV7-8	-	-	TRBJ2-2	CASSLRQGSFGELFF	TGTGCCAGCAGCTTAAGGCAGGGGAGTTTCGGGGAGCTGTTTTTT
TRBV14	-	-	TRBJ1-1	CASSQGTNTEAFF	TGTGCCAGCAGCCAGGGGACTAACACTGAAGCTTTCTTT
TRBV7-2	-	-	TRBJ2-1	CASSSEAYSYNEQFF	TGTGCCAGCAGCTCCGAGGCGTACTCCTACAATGAGCAGTTCTTC
TRBV7-2	-	once	TRBJ2-7	CASSQAEYYEQYF	TGTGCCAGCAGCCAAGCGGAGTACTACGAGCAGTACTTC
TRBV7-2	-	-	TRBJ1-5	CASSLAAVQPQHF	TGTGCCAGCAGCTTAGCCGCGGTTCAGCCCCAGCATTTT
TRBV4-2	TRBD1	once	TRBJ2-6	CASSQAAGTGAGANVLTF	TGTGCCAGCAGCCAGGCGGCCGGGACAGGGGCTGGGGCCAACGTCCTGACTTTC
TRBV11-1	-	-	TRBJ2-1	CASSHAGRTNEQFF	TGTGCCAGCAGCCATGCAGGACGAACAAATGAGCAGTTCTTC
TRBV7-6	-	-	TRBJ2-2	CASSASRGTGELFF	TGTGCCAGCAGCGCAAGTAGGGGCACCGGGGAGCTGTTTTTT
TRBV5-6	TRBD1	-	TRBJ2-1	CASSSGTGGTYNEQFF	TGTGCCAGCAGCTCAGGGACAGGGGGAACCTACAATGAGCAGTTCTTC
TRBV9	TRBD1	-	TRBJ2-7	CASSPRTGDSYEQYF	TGTGCCAGCAGCCCACGGACAGGGGACTCCTACGAGCAGTACTTC
TRBV7-2	-	-	TRBJ2-5	CASSKSGLGETQYF	TGTGCCAGCAGCAAAAGCGGGCTAGGGGAGACCCAGTACTTC
TRBV28	TRBD1	-	TRBJ2-1	CASSLRTGGQFF	TGTGCCAGCAGTTTACGGACAGGGGGCCAATTCTTC
TRBV7-8	-	few	TRBJ2-5	CASSLARGVETQYF	TGTGCCAGCAGCTTAGCGCGTGGGGTGGAGACCCAGTACTTC
TRBV2	-	-	TRBJ1-2	CASSDRGRGYTF	TGTGCCAGCAGTGACCGGGGCAGAGGCTACACCTTC
TRBV7-3	-	-	TRBJ2-1	CASSFAGPRGGEQFF	TGTGCCAGCAGCTTTGCCGGGCCACGAGGGGGGGAGCAGTTCTTC
TRBV7-9	-	once	TRBJ2-5	CASSLESVGQETQYF	TGTGCCAGCAGCTTAGAATCGGTCGGCCAAGAGACCCAGTACTTC
TRBV7-7	TRBD2	-	TRBJ2-5	CASSRDAGGQETQYF	TGTGCCAGCAGTCGGGACGCGGGAGGACAAGAGACTCAGTACTTC
TRBV29-1	-	-	TRBJ2-1	CSVDSSGYEQFF	TGCAGCGTTGATTCGTCAGGCTATGAGCAGTTCTTC
TRBV7-2	-	-	TRBJ1-5	CASSQGRTNQPQHF	TGTGCCAGCAGCCAAGGACGGACCAATCAGCCCCAGCATTTT
TRBV9	-	-	TRBJ2-3	CASSVGTSSTDTQYF	TGTGCCAGCAGCGTAGGAACCTCTAGCACAGATACGCAGTATTTT
TRBV28	TRBD2	-	TRBJ2-7	CASSRGGAAYEQYF	TGTGCCAGCAGCCGCGGGGGGGCGGCCTACGAGCAGTACTTC
TRBV19	-	-	TRBJ1-2	CASSPSDRGVNYGYTF	TGTGCCAGTAGTCCCTCGGACCGGGGGGTTAACTATGGCTACACCTTC
TRBV9	TRBD2	-	TRBJ2-3	CASSLGLAGRGGDTQYF	TGTGCCAGCAGCCTTGGACTAGCGGGAAGAGGGGGGGATACGCAGTATTTT
TRBV4-2	-	few	TRBJ1-5	CASSQDGRNQPQHF	TGTGCCAGCAGCCAAGATGGGCGCAATCAGCCCCAGCATTTT
TRBV10-3	TRBD2	-	TRBJ2-1	CAIKRAGGGNEQFF	TGTGCCATCAAGCGGGCGGGAGGGGGAAATGAGCAGTTCTTC
TRBV5-6	-	-	TRBJ2-2	CASSLQNTGELFF	TGTGCCAGCAGCTTGCAGAATACCGGGGAGCTGTTTTTT
TRBV11-1	-	-	TRBJ2-5	CASSLGVQETQYF	TGTGCCAGCAGCCTCGGGGTCCAAGAGACCCAGTACTTC
TRBV2	-	-	TRBJ2-2	CASKYGANTGELFF	TGTGCCAGCAAGTATGGGGCGAACACCGGGGAGCTGTTTTTT
TRBV5-1	-	-	TRBJ1-1	CASSLAPGVRTEAFF	TGCGCCAGCAGCTTGGCCCCAGGGGTAAGAACTGAAGCTTTCTTT